These 25 T cell receptor beta chains originate from one sample sequenced in a study of CD4 T cells in relation to SARS-CoV-2 and coronaviruses. For these TCRs, the target antigens are not known. Sequencing was performed with immunoSEQ multiplex PCR; in TCRdb, only in-frame clones are kept and a portion is missing. The sample lists 12,000 or so clones, more than 75% occurring once. The unexposed donors gave CD4+ T cells in about 2010-2019, prior to COVID-19. The cells were cultured for approximately ten days before CD4+ T cells were isolated. The sample consisted of CD4+ T cells from PBMCs, cultured in vitro. Receptors originate from a human donor in good health.

V gene TRBV18 combines with J gene TRBJ1-1; maybe TRBD1 (5 bases). In germline, CDR1 is KGHSH, CDR2 LQKENI. The CDR3 consists of 15 residues. V was shortened by 6 bases and J by 3 bases, with 17 bases between the two germline ends. CDR3 coding DNA: TGTGCCAGCTCCCCGAGGGGTGGGGGTCACACTGAAGCTTTCTTT. It encodes CASSPRGGGHTEAFF.

This chain joins TRBV11-2 and TRBJ2-7; 11 bases match TRBD2. The CDR3 has 16 residues. From germline, CDR1 is SGHAT and CDR2 FQNNGV. V lost 4 bases, J lost 3 bases, and 8 bases stayed unmatched. CDR3: CASSSLTSGGYYEQYF. The CDR3 bases are TGTGCCAGCAGCTCCCTCACTAGCGGGGGATACTACGAGCAGTACTTC. Filled out from reference TRBV11-2 and TRBJ2-7, the complete variable domain reads EAGVAQSPRYKIIEKRQSVAFWCNPISGHATLYWYQQILGQGPKLLIQFQNNGVVDDSQLPKDRFSAERLKGVDSTLKIQPAKLEDSAVYLCASSSLTSGGYYEQYFGPGTRLTVT.

The V and J genes are TRBV3-1 (or the pseudogene TRBV3-2) and TRBJ2-5, with TRBD1 matching 12 bases. The V and J ends lost 1 base and 5 bases, in that order; junction bases with no gene match: 5. Germline V CDR1 and CDR2: LGHDT, YNNKEL (reference sequence). This CDR3 comprises 16 residues. The CDR3, as DNA: TGTGCCAGCAGCCAAGCCTTCGGGACAGGGGGCGAGACCCAGTACTTC. Encoded protein: CASSQAFGTGGETQYF.

The chain uses TRBV19 and TRBJ2-2; D gene ambiguous. CDR3 length equals 14 residues. V lost 1 base and J 0 bases, leaving 3 bases between the germline ends. Germline V gene lookup returns CDR1 LNHDA and CDR2 SQIVND (reference sequence). This CDR3 is CASSIGTNTGELFF. In DNA, the CDR3 is TGTGCCAGTAGTATAGGCACGAACACCGGGGAGCTGTTTTTT.

This clone was seen a handful of times. V gene TRBV4-1 combines with J gene TRBJ1-1, with D uncertain. CDR3 size: 11 residues. Germline V gives CDR1 MGHRA, CDR2 YSYEKL. With 2 bases removed from V and 6 bases from J, the gap between germline ends came to 4 bases. The DNA for the CDR3 is TGCGCCAGCAGCCAATTCTCTGAAGCTTTCTTT. This codes for CASSQFSEAFF.

J is TRBJ2-7 and V is TRBV7-2; D not resolved. The CDR3 contains 15 residues. Per germline, CDR1 SGHTA and CDR2 FQGNSA. Trimming took 2 bases from V and 2 from J, leaving 13 bases between them. As DNA, the CDR3 is TGTGCCAGCAGCTTATTCCCCCTCAATACCTACGAGCAGTACTTC. It translates to CASSLFPLNTYEQYF.

This chain's CDR3 is CASSDRTSNTEAFF. The DNA of the CDR3 is TGTGCCAGCAGTGACCGGACATCGAACACTGAAGCTTTCTTT. The J gene is TRBJ1-1, the V gene TRBV25-1, with D perhaps matching TRBD1 (5 bases). The V end was cut by 3 bases, the J end by 1 base, with 9 bases between. CDR3 length equals 14 residues. Germline assignment: CDR1 MGHDK and CDR2 SYGVNS.

The chain has TRBV4-1 and TRBJ1-2, with 7 bases that match TRBD1. Per the germline V gene, CDR1 is MGHRA and CDR2 is YSYEKL. V lost 1 base and J lost 6; bases outside the gene matches: 8. This CDR3 has 15 residues. CDR3 protein: CASSQVPTGRDGYTF. CDR3 sequence (DNA): TGCGCCAGCAGCCAAGTACCGACAGGGAGGGATGGCTACACCTTC.

V and J are TRBV4-1 and TRBJ1-2; D possibly corresponds to TRBD1 (5 bases). This CDR3 has 18 residues. CDR1 is MGHRA, CDR2 YSYEKL, per germline. V lost 0 bases and J 2 bases, leaving 19 bases between the germline ends. The CDR3 reads CASSQERGRQRPNYGYTF. CDR3 sequence (DNA): TGCGCCAGCAGCCAAGAGAGGGGACGACAGCGCCCAAACTATGGCTACACCTTC.

V usage is TRBV23-1 and J usage is TRBJ1-5, with D tentatively TRBD1 (5 bases). TRBV23-1 is an open reading frame, and its role is uncertain. The ends were cut back, 9 bases at V and 4 bases at J, with 25 bases in the middle. The CDR3 consists of 17 residues. In DNA, the CDR3 is TGCGCCAGGATAACCAGGGAGGGTCCAGTGAGTAATCAGCCCCAGCATTTT. Translated: CARITREGPVSNQPQHF.

The chain carries TRBV19 and TRBJ1-3; D is undetermined. Germline CDR1 is LNHDA and CDR2 is SQIVND (reference sequence). CDR3 length equals 13 residues. V lost 5 bases to trimming and J lost 0 bases, with 5 bases between them. As DNA, the CDR3 is TGTGCCAGTAGTGAAATCTCTGGAAACACCATATATTTT. This sequence encodes CASSEISGNTIYF. The full variable domain, completed using reference TRBV19 and TRBJ1-3, is DGGITQSPKYLFRKEGQNVTLSCEQNLNHDAMYWYRQDPGQGLRLIYYSQIVNDFQKGDIAEGYSVSREKKESFPLTVTSAQKNPTAFYLCASSEISGNTIYFGEGSWLTVV.

CDR3 region: CASSEASGRTETQYF. CDR3 coding DNA: TGTGCCAGCAGTGAAGCCAGCGGGAGGACGGAGACCCAGTACTTC. The chain combines TRBV2 with TRBJ2-5; TRBD2 matches 9 bases. Trimming took 0 bases from V and 5 from J; bases not matched to a gene: 4. Germline V gives CDR1 SNHLY, CDR2 FYNNEI. The CDR3 loop spans 15 amino acids.

The rearrangement links TRBV4-1 to TRBJ1-1; D is possibly TRBD1 (5 bases). The germline CDR1 and CDR2 sequences are MGHRA and YSYEKL. The CDR3 length is 19 residues. Trimming removed 2 bases at V and 1 base at J, with 23 bases between. In DNA form, the CDR3 reads TGCGCCAGCAGCCAATTGGTGGGGGGACCTATTCGCCAGAACACTGAAGCTTTCTTT. Encoded protein: CASSQLVGGPIRQNTEAFF.

This sequence joins TRBV27 and TRBJ2-1; D may be TRBD2 (5 bases). This CDR3 contains 13 residues. Germline V gene data show CDR1 as MNHEY and CDR2 as SMNVEV (reference sequence). With 7 bases removed from V and 6 bases from J, the gap between germline ends came to 13 bases. The CDR3: CASNGLGGNEQFF. CDR3 DNA: TGTGCCAGCAATGGGCTAGGAGGCAATGAGCAGTTCTTC.

The J gene is TRBJ1-2, the V gene TRBV2; possible D gene TRBD1, 5 bases. Germline-derived CDR1 and CDR2 are SNHLY and FYNNEI. The V end lost 6 bases, the J end lost 0 bases, and 11 bases lay between the germline ends. This CDR3 region has 14 residues. The DNA of the CDR3 is TGTGCCAGCAGATTGGGACGGACTAACTATGGCTACACCTTC. Translation: CASRLGRTNYGYTF. Full variable domain (missing parts from reference TRBV2 and TRBJ1-2): EPEVTQTPSHQVTQMGQEVILRCVPISNHLYFYWYRQILGQKVEFLVSFYNNEISEKSEIFDDQFSVERPDGSNFTLKIRSTKLEDSAMYFCASRLGRTNYGYTFGSGTRLTVV.

The chain joins TRBV7-2 to TRBJ2-2; D may match TRBD1 or TRBD2 (5 bases each). The germline V gene encodes CDR1 SGHTA and CDR2 FQGNSA. There are 16 residues in the CDR3. Trimming cost V 5 bases and J 3 bases, with 16 bases left between them. CDR3 amino acids: CASSPGGRGDTGELFF. CDR3 in DNA: TGTGCCAGCAGCCCAGGAGGTAGGGGAGACACCGGGGAGCTGTTTTTT.

V and J are TRBV18 and TRBJ1-4; 9 nucleotides match TRBD1. Losses at the gene ends were 4 bases for V and 2 bases for J; bases not matched to a gene: 8. There are 17 residues in the CDR3. Looked up from germline, CDR1 is KGHSH and CDR2 is LQKENI. CDR3 amino acids: CASSLNTGGKTNEKLFF. The CDR3 nucleotides read TGTGCCAGCTCACTTAATACAGGGGGCAAGACTAATGAAAAACTGTTTTTT.

This clone was found a few times. This rearrangement joins TRBV19 to TRBJ1-5; TRBD1 matches at 11 bases. The CDR3 spans 17 residues. Germline V gives CDR1 LNHDA, CDR2 SQIVND (reference sequence). V dropped 6 bases and J dropped 2; count of bases not matched to a gene: 9. CDR3: CASSPGQGAVGNQPQHF. CDR3 DNA: TGTGCCAGTAGCCCTGGACAGGGGGCGGTTGGCAATCAGCCCCAGCATTTT.

The chain links TRBV7-9 to TRBJ1-2; D is possibly TRBD1 (6 bases). V lost 6 bases and J 7 bases, leaving 12 bases between the germline ends. The V gene's germline CDR1 is SEHNR and CDR2 FQNEAQ (reference sequence). The CDR3 loop spans 12 amino acids. CDR3 in DNA: TGTGCCAGCAGTAACAGGGACCCTGGCTACACCTTC. This gives the protein CASSNRDPGYTF. Supplemented by reference TRBV7-9 and TRBJ1-2, the full variable domain reads DTGVSQNPRHKITKRGQNVTFRCDPISEHNRLYWYRQTLGQGPEFLTYFQNEAQLEKSRLLSDRFSAERPKGSFSTLEIQRTEQGDSAMYLCASSNRDPGYTFGSGTRLTVV.

This rearrangement joins TRBV30 to TRBJ1-5, with D uncertain. Germline values: CDR1 GTSNPN, CDR2 SVGIG (reference sequence). The CDR3 consists of 13 residues. The ends were cut back, 0 bases at V and 6 bases at J, with 9 bases in the middle. The CDR3 reads CAWSVESGQPQHF. CDR3 in DNA: TGTGCCTGGAGTGTGGAGTCCGGTCAGCCCCAGCATTTT. Full variable domain (outside the CDR3, taken from reference TRBV30 and TRBJ1-5): SQTIHQWPATLVQPVGSPLSLECTVEGTSNPNLYWYRQAAGRGLQLLFYSVGIGQISSEVPQNLSASRPQDRQFILSSKKLLLSDSGFYLCAWSVESGQPQHFGDGTRLSIL.

This chain connects TRBV7-2 to TRBJ2-3, with 7 bases identical to TRBD2. The germline V gene encodes CDR1 SGHTA and CDR2 FQGNSA. CDR3 length: 16 amino acids. J lost 0 bases, V lost 1 base, and 4 bases had no gene match. CDR3 region: CASSLGPSGSTDTQYF. The CDR3 DNA reads as TGTGCCAGCAGCTTAGGTCCTAGCGGAAGCACAGATACGCAGTATTTT.

The chain employs TRBV18 and TRBJ2-5, with D possibly matching TRBD1 (6 bases). V was cut by 5 bases and J by 1 base, with 17 bases left in between. Germline V lookup: CDR1 KGHSH, CDR2 LQKENI. This CDR3 is built from 16 residues. The CDR3 is CASSTQGTGTQETQYF. The CDR3 region has the DNA TGTGCCAGCTCAACACAGGGAACGGGGACCCAAGAGACCCAGTACTTC.

The chain carries TRBV7-3 and TRBJ2-1; D is perhaps TRBD1 (5 bases). V lost 3 bases and J lost 5, with 11 bases in between. The CDR3 has 14 residues. The germline CDR1 and CDR2 sequences are SGHTA and FQGTGA. The CDR3 loop reads CASSFRDSHNEQFF. CDR3 in DNA: TGTGCCAGCAGCTTCCGCGACAGCCACAATGAGCAGTTCTTC.

CDR3 sequence reads: CASSAIISTDTQYF. CDR3 sequence (DNA): TGTGCCAGCAGCGCAATTATAAGCACAGATACGCAGTATTTT. J is TRBJ2-3 and V is TRBV2; D unclear. The V end lost 6 bases, the J end lost 0 bases, and 10 bases lay between the germline ends. In germline, CDR1 is SNHLY, CDR2 FYNNEI. The CDR3 is 14 amino acids.

This clone was seen a handful of times. V and J are TRBV6-2 or TRBV6-3 and TRBJ2-1; D is uncertain. Germline lookup yields CDR1 MNHEY and CDR2 SVGEGT. The CDR3 has 16 residues. Trimming shortened V by 2 bases and J by 4 bases, and 15 bases separated the two germline ends. The CDR3 bases are TGTGCCAGCAGTTACGTGGCCTCGCCCCCTTACAATGAGCAGTTCTTC. Amino acid sequence: CASSYVASPPYNEQFF.